Following are 26 T cell receptor beta chains from one sample sequenced in a study of OX40 agonist ivuxolimab in advanced cancers. The method was the immunoSEQ multiplex PCR assay. The table was pulled from immuneACCESS by TCRdb, which kept in-frame rearrangements only. Such tables lose some clones; where checked, under half of the loss comes from unresolved V genes, and the rest has no known cause. For this sample the table gives 52,000 or so clones, of which around 84% were detected only once. Roughly 0.6% of the sample goes to the ten largest clones. The sample consisted of CD4+ or CD8+ T cells sorted from blood, taken in a trial of the OX40 agonist ivuxolimab. These receptors originate from an adult with an advanced solid tumor such as melanoma, head and neck, liver or kidney cancer.

This clone was recorded once. The chain recombines TRBV1 with TRBJ2-5. TRBV1 is termed a pseudogene. The CDR3 loop spans 13 amino acids. The CDR3 bases are TGCACCAGCAGCCGAGAGCCGTGGGAGACCCAGTACTTC. Amino acids: CTSSREPWETQYF.

The chain joins TRBV7-2 to TRBJ2-1; TRBD2 agrees at 7 bases. This CDR3 is 15 amino acids long. V shed 1 base and J 2 bases; nucleotides not matched to a gene: 2. The germline gives CDR1 SGHTA, CDR2 FQGNSA. The CDR3 spells CASSLVSGAYNEQFF. The CDR3 coding sequence is TGTGCCAGCAGCTTAGTGAGCGGGGCCTACAATGAGCAGTTCTTC. Supplemented by reference TRBV7-2 and TRBJ2-1, the full variable domain reads GAGVSQSPSNKVTEKGKDVELRCDPISGHTALYWYRQSLGQGLEFLIYFQGNSAPDKSGLPSDRFSAERTGGSVSTLTIQRTQQEDSAVYLCASSLVSGAYNEQFFGPGTRLTVL.

This clone was recorded once. The V and J genes are TRBV10-3 and TRBJ2-1; 13 nucleotides align to TRBD2. J was trimmed by 6 bases and V by 0 bases; bases with no gene match: 2. In germline, CDR1 is ENHRY, CDR2 SYGVKD. This CDR3 is 16 amino acids long. CDR3 in amino acids: CAISESGTSGVNEQFF. CDR3 coding DNA: TGTGCCATCAGTGAGTCCGGGACTAGCGGGGTCAATGAGCAGTTCTTC.

The chain's CDR3 is CASSLGTVNEAFF. DNA for the CDR3: TGTGCCAGCAGCTTAGGCACAGTCAATGAAGCTTTCTTT. The J gene is TRBJ1-1, the V gene TRBV7-2; the D is unclear. With 1 base removed from V and 7 bases from J, the gap between germline ends came to 10 bases. The CDR3 loop spans 13 amino acids. The germline V gene encodes CDR1 SGHTA and CDR2 FQGNSA.

Worth noting for this clone: The same CDR3 is also encoded by other DNA sequences in this sample. This rearrangement joins TRBV20-1 to TRBJ1-1; D gene unclear. V lost 1 base to trimming and J lost 3 bases, with 3 bases between them. Per germline, CDR1 DFQATT and CDR2 SNEGSKA (reference sequence). The CDR3 sequence is 11 residues long. DNA for the CDR3: TGCAGTGCTAGAGTTTACACTGAAGCTTTCTTT. Residues: CSARVYTEAFF.

The chain couples TRBV5-6 to TRBJ2-1; TRBD2 aligns across 16 bases. The trim removed 3 bases at V and 5 bases at J, leaving 2 bases unmatched. The CDR3 is 16 residues long. The germline gives CDR1 SGHDT, CDR2 YYEEEE. The CDR3: CASSWGLAGGNNEQFF. The CDR3 region has the DNA TGTGCCAGCAGCTGGGGACTAGCGGGAGGGAACAATGAGCAGTTCTTC.

The rearrangement links TRBV7-6 to TRBJ2-3; a weak D match, TRBD1 (5 bases). This CDR3 comprises 15 residues. V gave up 1 base and J gave up 3 bases, with 11 bases separating them. Germline V gene sequence: CDR1 SGHVS, CDR2 FNYEAQ. The CDR3 DNA reads TGTGCCAGCAGCTTAGAGGGGTATTGGACAGATACGCAGTATTTT. Encoded protein: CASSLEGYWTDTQYF. The variable domain in full, with the rest retrieved from reference TRBV7-6 and TRBJ2-3, is GAGVSQSPRYKVTKRGQDVALRCDPISGHVSLYWYRQALGQGPEFLTYFNYEAQQDKSGLPNDRFSAERPEGSISTLTIQRTEQRDSAMYRCASSLEGYWTDTQYFGPGTRLTVL.

The CDR3: CASSMGRTNYGYTF. The CDR3 DNA sequence: TGTGCCAGTAGTATGGGCAGAACTAACTATGGCTACACCTTC. The J gene is TRBJ1-2, the V gene TRBV19; no definite D call. Trimming left V 3 bases short and J 0 bases short, with 8 bases between. Per the germline V gene, CDR1 is LNHDA and CDR2 is SQIVND (reference sequence). CDR3 length: 14 residues.

The V and J genes are TRBV7-8 and TRBJ1-2; 9 bases align to TRBD1. CDR3 size: 13 residues. V lost 7 bases, J lost 8 bases, and 8 bases stayed unmatched. Germline V gene sequence: CDR1 SGHVS, CDR2 FQNEAQ. The CDR3 DNA is TGTGCCAGCACCGGGGACAGGGTGAACGGCTACACCTTC. Translation gives CASTGDRVNGYTF.

This clone showed up just a few times. This chain connects TRBV27 to TRBJ1-6, with D maybe TRBD1 (6 bases). Trimming took off 2 bases at V and 7 bases at J, with 6 bases between the two ends. Germline V gene lookup returns CDR1 MNHEY and CDR2 SMNVEV (reference sequence). This CDR3 has 13 residues. The CDR3 spells CASSLQGNSPLHF. CDR3 DNA: TGTGCCAGCAGTTTACAGGGGAATTCACCCCTCCACTTT.

The gene calls are TRBV19 and TRBJ2-3, with no clear D. The CDR3 extends over 15 amino acids. The ends were cut back, 7 bases at V and 4 bases at J, with 18 bases in the middle. CDR1 LNHDA and CDR2 SQIVND come from the germline V gene (reference sequence). As DNA, the CDR3 is TGTGCCAGTAACCCACGTGGAGAGTGGGCAGATACGCAGTATTTT. Protein product: CASNPRGEWADTQYF.

The rearrangement joins TRBV6-6 to TRBJ1-3; 8 positions match TRBD1. J gave up 3 bases and V 5 bases, and 3 bases lay outside the gene matches. Per the germline V gene, CDR1 is MNHNY and CDR2 is SVGAGI (reference sequence). The CDR3 totals 14 residues. This CDR3 is CASSQTGVGNTIYF. The CDR3 DNA reads TGTGCCAGCAGTCAGACAGGGGTTGGAAACACCATATATTTT.

The V and J genes are TRBV28 and TRBJ2-4; tentatively, D is TRBD1 or TRBD2 (5 bases each). CDR1 is MDHEN and CDR2 is SYDVKM in the germline V gene. The CDR3 totals 14 residues. The germline V and J ends were trimmed by 2 bases and 7 bases, with 12 bases remaining between them. DNA of the CDR3: TGTGCCAGCAGTTTAGGGGGAGTTGGGAACATTCAGTACTTC. Translated: CASSLGGVGNIQYF.

J is TRBJ1-4 and V is TRBV10-3; tentatively, D is TRBD1 (5 bases). The CDR3 consists of 14 residues. V was pared by 7 bases and J by 7 bases, with 16 bases between. Germline CDR1 ENHRY, CDR2 SYGVKD. The CDR3 sequence: CAIKPTESFEKLFF. CDR3 bases: TGTGCCATCAAGCCGACAGAATCCTTTGAAAAACTGTTTTTT.

The J gene is TRBJ1-2, the V gene TRBV10-2; no clear D. CDR1 is WSHSY, CDR2 SAAADI, per germline. The V end was cut by 9 bases, the J end by 0 bases, with 11 bases between. The length of the CDR3 is 13 residues. The CDR3 nucleotides read TGCGCCAGTGGTGCTGGGTCTAACTATGGCTACACCTTC. Translating gives CASGAGSNYGYTF.

The V gene is TRBV6-5, the J gene TRBJ2-1, with D uncertain. Trimming cost V 6 bases and J 6 bases, with 18 bases left between them. This CDR3 is 15 amino acids long. CDR1 and CDR2 from the germline V gene are MNHEY and SVGAGI. CDR3 residues: CASSSPGLPSNEQFF. In DNA, the CDR3 is TGTGCCAGCAGCTCCCCGGGCCTCCCCTCCAATGAGCAGTTCTTC.

J is TRBJ2-7 and V is TRBV27, with TRBD2 matching 7 bases. Germline values: CDR1 MNHEY, CDR2 SMNVEV (reference sequence). The ends lost 5 bases at V and 4 bases at J; junction bases unmatched: 11. The CDR3 loop spans 15 amino acids. In DNA, the CDR3 is TGTGCCAGCAGTACCCGGACTAGTCTCCTTTACGAGCAGTACTTC. This sequence encodes CASSTRTSLLYEQYF.

V usage is TRBV4-1 and J usage is TRBJ2-7; D not resolved. Germline CDR1 MGHRA, CDR2 YSYEKL. The V end was cut by 1 base, the J end by 3 bases, with 7 bases between. This CDR3 spans 13 amino acids. The CDR3 region has the DNA TGCGCCAGCAGCCAAGGAGGTCACTACGAGCAGTACTTC. Protein product: CASSQGGHYEQYF.

The chain links TRBV15 to TRBJ1-1; possible D gene TRBD1, 5 bases. Per germline, CDR1 LNHNV and CDR2 YYDKDF (reference sequence). Trimming took 7 bases from V and 1 from J, leaving 16 bases between them. This CDR3 has 15 amino acids. CDR3 protein: CATIRGAGGNTEAFF. DNA of the CDR3: TGTGCCACCATTAGAGGGGCAGGAGGGAACACTGAAGCTTTCTTT.

This sequence joins TRBV5-4 and TRBJ1-2; D is possibly TRBD1 (5 bases). The CDR3 is 14 amino acids. The ends were cut back, 5 bases at V and 1 base at J, with 12 bases in the middle. Germline V gives CDR1 SGHNT, CDR2 YYREEE (reference sequence). The CDR3 DNA follows: TGTGCCAGCAGGGTCGGGACGGATAACTATGGCTACACCTTC. Protein: CASRVGTDNYGYTF.

The J gene is TRBJ1-2, the V gene TRBV5-1; TRBD1 is a possible D gene (5 bases). This CDR3 region has 15 residues. CDR1 and CDR2 from the germline V gene are SGHRS and YFSETQ. Trimming removed 3 bases at V and 2 bases at J, with 14 bases between. The DNA for the CDR3 is TGCGCCAGCAGCTCGGGGGACGACAGAAACTATGGCTACACCTTC. It is translated as CASSSGDDRNYGYTF.

The V gene is TRBV28, the J gene TRBJ2-3; 9 nucleotides match TRBD2. The CDR3 covers 14 residues. Trimming cost V 7 bases and J 2 bases; bases outside gene matches: 4. Per germline, CDR1 MDHEN and CDR2 SYDVKM. CDR3 sequence reads: CASMSSGNTDTQYF. In DNA, the CDR3 is TGTGCCAGCATGTCTAGCGGGAACACAGATACGCAGTATTTT. Based on the CDR3 plus reference TRBV28 and TRBJ2-3, the full variable domain is DVKVTQSSRYLVKRTGEKVFLECVQDMDHENMFWYRQDPGLGLRLIYFSYDVKMKEKGDIPEGYSVSREKKERFSLILESASTNQTSMYLCASMSSGNTDTQYFGPGTRLTVL.

The chain is built from TRBV2 and TRBJ2-7, with D possibly TRBD2 on 5 matching bases. CDR3 length: 11 residues. Germline V gene sequence: CDR1 SNHLY, CDR2 FYNNEI. The V and J ends lost 8 bases and 4 bases respectively, with 9 bases between them. The CDR3 is CASGWTYEQYF. The CDR3 DNA reads as TGTGCCAGCGGATGGACTTACGAGCAGTACTTC.

J is TRBJ2-4 and V is TRBV29-1, with D possibly TRBD2 on 5 matching bases. With 5 bases removed from V and 0 bases from J, the gap between germline ends came to 14 bases. CDR1 is SQVTM and CDR2 is ANQGSEA in the germline V gene. The CDR3 totals 15 residues. The CDR3 protein is CSVLIPGEAKNIQYF. DNA of the CDR3: TGCAGCGTTCTAATCCCCGGGGAAGCCAAAAACATTCAGTACTTC.

The J gene is TRBJ2-1, the V gene TRBV20-1; no clear D. Germline CDR1 reads DFQATT; CDR2 reads SNEGSKA (reference sequence). The CDR3 has 11 residues. Trimming removed 3 bases at V and 6 bases at J, with 6 bases between. The CDR3: CSASTVNEQFF. The DNA of the CDR3 is TGCAGTGCTAGTACAGTCAATGAGCAGTTCTTC.

V and J are TRBV7-2 and TRBJ2-6; D not resolved. This CDR3 is built from 16 residues. Germline CDR1 SGHTA, CDR2 FQGNSA. V gave up 1 base and J gave up 0 bases, with 7 bases separating them. This CDR3 reads CASSLEGSSGANVLTF. In DNA, the CDR3 is TGTGCCAGCAGCTTAGAGGGCAGCTCTGGGGCCAACGTCCTGACTTTC.